This TCR beta chain emerged from a study of T cells in Graves' hyperthyroidism and ophthalmopathy. The TCR beta CDR3 regions underwent amplification using RNA transcripts as the source. HTBI primers were the set used in a first-round RT-PCR of the TCR CDR3. TCRdb re-derived calls from the multiplex PCR reads in MiXCR, one entry per CDR3 protein. The sample consists of 500,000 to 600,000 distinct CDR3 sequences, 40% to 50% of them appearing once. General study results and limits: Progression to ophthalmopathy was predicted a median of roughly 6.5 months early.

The V gene end was trimmed by 4 bases and the J gene end by 5 bases; junction bases not matched to a gene: 3. The CDR3 length is 15 residues. CDR1 is LNHNV, CDR2 YYDKDF, per germline (reference sequence). This clonotype was observed at least ten times. The target antigen is unknown. Uncontrolled infection, other autoimmune disease, pregnancy or lactation excluded patients. Orbital computed tomography, thyroid ultrasound, serum thyroxine and TRAb, and clinical symptoms together informed the diagnoses. The sequencing input was peripheral blood or thyroid tissue (not recorded which). This chain connects TRBV15 to TRBJ1-5; 12 bases are shared with TRBD1. The source is an adult woman with Graves' disease, either hyperthyroidism or ophthalmopathy (not recorded which). CDR3 residues: CATSTRDRGHQPQHF. CDR3 sequence (DNA): TGTGCCACCAGCACCCGGGACAGGGGGCATCAGCCCCAGCATTTT.